The 8 T cell receptor beta chains reported below all come from one sample, sequenced in a study of glioma-infiltrating T cells. Using RNA template, CDR3s of TCR alpha and beta were amplified with iRepertoire arm-PCR. A single record per CDR3 protein comes from TCRdb applying MiXCR to the multiplex PCR reads. The profile shows under 200,000 distinct CDR3 sequences, around 40% of them singletons. Material for sequencing was glioma tissue, nonneoplastic brain tissue, or PBMCs (not recorded which). The receptors were gathered from a human donor with low-grade glioma or glioblastoma, undergoing nonglioma brain surgery, or in good health (not recorded which).

This clonotype appeared a single time. One base away lies a much larger clone, so this may be a sequencing read error. The V gene is TRBV15, the J gene TRBJ2-2; D ambiguous. CDR1 LNHNV and CDR2 YYDKDF come from the germline V gene (reference sequence). Between the trimmed V and J ends, which lost 4 bases and 1 base, there was a span of 13 bases. This CDR3 is 16 amino acids long. The CDR3 bases are TGTGCCACCAGCATAGATTATTTGCAGAACACCGGGGAGCTGTTTTTT. This sequence encodes CATSIDYLQNTGELFF.

Turning to this clonotype: It may be a read error: a sequence one base away is much more abundant. This chain links TRBV20-1 with TRBJ2-1, with D possibly TRBD2 on 6 matching bases. The J call is doubtful: the DNA matches TRBJ2-7 better. The CDR3 loop spans 13 amino acids. Germline lookup yields CDR1 DFQATT and CDR2 SNEGSKA (reference sequence). The CDR3: CRFTSWSSYEQYF. CDR3 coding DNA: TGCAGGTTTACTAGCTGGTCTTCCTACGAGCAGTACTTC.

About this clonotype itself: A clone one base away is much larger, so this may be a read error. The chain links TRBV7-2 to TRBJ1-1; D gene ambiguous. The CDR3 is 14 residues long. CDR1 is SGHTA and CDR2 is FQGNSA in the germline V gene. V lost 2 bases, J lost 5 bases, and 12 bases lay in between. CDR3 protein: CASSLLLKETEAFF. CDR3 sequence (DNA): TGTGCCAGCAGCTTATTACTAAAGGAGACTGAAGCTTTCTTT.

For this clonotype: A read error may be the cause here, since a much bigger clone is one base away. CDR3 nucleotide sequence: TGTGCCAGCAGCTTAGTACCCGGGGGGGGCTACACCTTC. Translation: CASSLVPGGGYTF. The rearrangement uses TRBV7-9 and TRBJ1-2, with a weak D call TRBD1 (5 bases). The germline gives CDR1 SEHNR, CDR2 FQNEAQ (reference sequence). V dropped 1 base and J dropped 8 bases, with 11 bases sitting between them. The CDR3 consists of 13 residues.

The chain is built from TRBV6-6 and TRBJ2-3; D not resolved. The V end lost 6 bases, the J end lost 4 bases, and 14 bases lay between the germline ends. This CDR3 is built from 14 residues. Germline V CDR1 and CDR2: MNHNY, SVGAGI (reference sequence). The CDR3 nucleotides are TGTGCCAGCAGGAAGGGATTTGGCGCAGATACGCAGTATTTT. The encoded protein is CASRKGFGADTQYF.

The V and J genes are TRBV19 and TRBJ2-5; 11 bases fit TRBD2. V was clipped by 4 bases and J by 4 bases; unmatched bases: 5. The germline CDR1 and CDR2 sequences are LNHDA and SQIVND (reference sequence). The CDR3 consists of 15 residues. Here the CDR3 reads CASSTGLAGRETQYF. CDR3 DNA: TGTGCCAGTAGTACCGGACTAGCGGGCCGAGAGACCCAGTACTTC.

This clonotype showed up many times. The rearrangement uses TRBV20-1 and TRBJ2-7, with TRBD2 as a possible D gene (6 bases). Germline values: CDR1 DFQATT, CDR2 SNEGSKA (reference sequence). There are 13 residues in the CDR3. V was clipped by 6 bases and J by 0 bases, with 12 bases between them. The CDR3 bases are TGCAGTGCGTCCGGGACTCTCTCCTACGAGCAGTACTTC. This sequence encodes CSASGTLSYEQYF.

This clonotype was counted many times. The chain recombines TRBV6-1 with TRBJ2-7; D might be TRBD2 (6 bases). V lost 5 bases to trimming and J lost 7 bases, with 24 bases between them. The CDR3 has 16 amino acids. The germline V gene encodes CDR1 MNHNS and CDR2 SASEGT. The CDR3 DNA reads as TGTGCCAGCAGTTCCCGGACCGGGACTCCTGTGGAAGAGCAGTACTTC. As protein: CASSSRTGTPVEEQYF.